One sample yielded the 8 T cell receptor beta chains listed below, sequenced in a study of OX40 agonist ivuxolimab in advanced cancers. TCRdb's table, derived via immunoSEQ multiplex PCR, lists solely in-frame clones and lacks some. In the table there are 57,000 or so clones, around 87% of which are singletons. This material consisted of CD4+ or CD8+ T cells sorted from blood, taken in a trial of the OX40 agonist ivuxolimab. Source of these receptors: an adult with an advanced solid tumor such as melanoma, head and neck, liver or kidney cancer.

The chain combines TRBV2 with TRBJ2-3; TRBD1 aligns across 9 bases. The CDR3 has 14 amino acids. Germline CDR1 is SNHLY and CDR2 is FYNNEI. V shed 7 bases and J 3 bases; nucleotides not matched to a gene: 5. CDR3 loop: CASNNRGRTDTQYF. CDR3 DNA: TGTGCCAGCAATAACAGGGGGCGGACAGATACGCAGTATTTT.

This rearrangement joins TRBV7-3 to TRBJ2-1; 9 bases fit TRBD2. Per the germline V gene, CDR1 is SGHTA and CDR2 is FQGTGA. The CDR3 covers 15 residues. V shed 5 bases, J shed 0 bases, and the junction held 2 bases outside the gene matches. CDR3 region: CASSKLAGSYNEQFF. CDR3 nucleotide sequence: TGTGCCAGCAGCAAACTAGCGGGCTCCTACAATGAGCAGTTCTTC.

This clone was observed a single time. The gene calls are TRBV4-2 and TRBJ2-1; D call uncertain. Germline V CDR1 and CDR2: LGHNA, YNFKEQ. The length of the CDR3 is 13 residues. Deletions cut 3 bases from V and 8 bases from J, with 11 bases between. The CDR3: CASSQARSDEQFF. The CDR3 DNA follows: TGTGCCAGCAGCCAGGCGAGAAGCGATGAGCAGTTCTTC.

The chain recombines TRBV2 with TRBJ1-5, with TRBD1 as a possible D gene (6 bases). The V and J ends lost 10 bases and 4 bases respectively, with 14 bases between them. Germline CDR1 is SNHLY and CDR2 is FYNNEI. This CDR3 contains 13 residues. The DNA for the CDR3 is TGTGCCATAGGGGGGCGGGCTAATCAGCCCCAGCATTTT. Protein product: CAIGGRANQPQHF.

For this clone: A read error may produce the germline difference seen at one junction end. The rearrangement links TRBV14 to TRBJ1-1; D gene ambiguous. Germline V gene lookup returns CDR1 SGHDN and CDR2 FVKESK. The CDR3 sequence is 15 residues long. The CDR3 loop reads CASSQDKGRRTEALF. DNA of the CDR3: TGTGCCAGCAGCCAAGATAAGGGAAGAAGGACTGAAGCTCTCTTT.

Concerning this clone: This CDR3 is also generated by other DNA sequences in the sample. The V gene is TRBV5-1, the J gene TRBJ2-5, with D hard to call. The DNA matches TRBJ2-7 better at its end, which makes the J call doubtful. The CDR3 has 12 amino acids. Germline V gene sequence: CDR1 SGHRS, CDR2 YFSETQ. The DNA of the CDR3 is TGCGCCAGCAGCTTGGCCCTCACCGAGCAGTACTTC. As protein: CASSLALTEQYF.

The CDR3 nucleotides are TGTGCCAGCAGCCAAGTTAGGGACGAAAACACCATATATTTT. It yields the protein CASSQVRDENTIYF. The chain uses TRBV4-2 and TRBJ1-3; TRBD1 is a possible D gene (5 bases). The V gene lost 1 base and the J gene lost 6 bases, with 10 bases spanning the gap. The CDR3 spans 14 residues. Germline-derived CDR1 and CDR2 are LGHNA and YNFKEQ.

The chain uses TRBV15 and TRBJ1-1; 7 bases map to TRBD1. V lost 0 bases and J lost 4; bases outside the gene matches: 8. This CDR3 is 16 amino acids long. The germline V gene has CDR1 LNHNV and CDR2 YYDKDF (reference sequence). CDR3 region: CATSRDVRTGGTEAFF. CDR3 sequence (DNA): TGTGCCACCAGCAGAGATGTCAGGACAGGAGGCACTGAAGCTTTCTTT.